These T cell receptor beta chains were read from a single sample in a study of a mutant IDH1 vaccine in newly diagnosed glioma. For these receptors, no antigen is known. Clones were sequenced by immunoSEQ multiplex PCR, and TCRdb holds only the in-frame ones, with some missing. The top ten clones hold 5% to 8% of a sample with about 55,000 clones, around 80% of them seen once. The sequencing here drew on PBMCs, taken from a glioma patient whose treatment included an IDH1 peptide vaccine. The receptors shown here come from a man between 35 and 55 years old with glioma. Each CDR3 is given with its conserved first and last residue. A D gene is named only where the DNA matches it firmly. For some rows the clone size is stated as once, few or many, or as a class when expanded; others skip it.

j_call d_call v_call cdr3_length clone_size cdr3_aa cdr3_nt
TRBJ2-7 TRBD1 TRBV10-3 12 - CATRQGNSLKYF TGTGCCACGAGACAGGGGAATAGCCTTAAGTACTTC
TRBJ1-4 TRBD1 TRBV6-5 15 - CASSNRQGLGEKLFF TGTGCCAGCAGTAATCGACAGGGTCTTGGGGAAAAACTGTTTTTT
TRBJ2-1 - TRBV14 14 - CASSRILVSNEQFF TGTGCCAGCAGCCGGATACTAGTGTCCAATGAGCAGTTCTTC
TRBJ2-3 TRBD2 TRBV7-9 15 once CASSSTSGGLDTQYF TGTGCCAGCAGCTCGACTAGCGGGGGGTTAGATACGCAGTATTTT
TRBJ2-6 TRBD1 TRBV30 15 - CAWRIRGPGANVLTF TGTGCCTGGAGAATTAGGGGGCCTGGGGCCAACGTCCTGACTTTC
TRBJ1-4 TRBD1 TRBV2 15 - CASKGQAGIHEKLFF TGTGCCAGCAAAGGACAGGCCGGGATTCATGAAAAACTGTTTTTT
TRBJ1-4 - TRBV5-1 15 - CASSPHLGRGEKLFF TGCGCCAGCAGCCCTCATCTGGGGCGGGGTGAAAAACTGTTTTTT
TRBJ1-5 - TRBV30 14 - CAWSSFGFRQPQHF TGTGCCTGGAGTTCGTTTGGGTTTCGTCAGCCCCAGCATTTT
TRBJ2-5 - TRBV6-1 16 - CASSEGGRRGKETQYF TGTGCCAGCAGTGAGGGCGGTCGCAGGGGAAAAGAGACCCAGTACTTC
TRBJ2-1 TRBD2 TRBV4-1 17 - CASSQDWVGTNGGEQFF TGCGCCAGCAGCCAAGATTGGGTCGGAACCAACGGGGGGGAGCAGTTCTTC
TRBJ1-2 - TRBV4-1 17 - CASSQRPPGQNLYGYTF TGCGCCAGCAGCCAACGACCACCGGGACAAAACCTTTATGGCTACACCTTC
TRBJ2-7 TRBD2 TRBV11-1 16 - CASRAGEGSGVLRQYF TGTGCCAGCAGAGCCGGGGAGGGATCGGGAGTCCTGCGGCAGTACTTC
TRBJ1-1 TRBD1 TRBV10-3 16 few CAISEDGQGMNTEAFF TGTGCCATCAGTGAGGACGGACAGGGAATGAACACTGAAGCTTTCTTT
TRBJ2-7 - TRBV21-1 14 - CASRKRQGAYEQYF TGTGCCAGCAGGAAAAGACAGGGAGCCTACGAGCAGTACTTC
TRBJ2-1 - TRBV7-2 13 - CASSLNYYNEQFF TGTGCCAGCAGCTTAAACTACTACAATGAGCAGTTCTTC
TRBJ1-2 TRBD1 TRBV7-9 16 - CASSLAGGQGNYGYTF TGTGCCAGCAGCTTAGCGGGGGGACAGGGGAACTATGGCTACACCTTC
TRBJ1-1 - TRBV30 17 - CAWTLFGGGATDTEAFF TGTGCCTGGACCTTATTCGGCGGGGGCGCTACGGACACTGAAGCTTTCTTT
TRBJ1-1 - TRBV5-4 13 - CASSQDTNTEAFF TGTGCCAGCAGTCAAGACACGAACACTGAAGCTTTCTTT
TRBJ2-7 - TRBV6-5 14 once CASSYGRQGGEQYF TGTGCCAGCAGTTACGGTCGGCAGGGCGGCGAGCAGTACTTC
TRBJ1-6 - TRBV30 15 - CAWSVRAALDSPLHF TGTGCCTGGAGTGTGCGGGCCGCTTTGGATTCACCCCTCCACTTT
TRBJ2-1 - TRBV7-6 16 - CASSLPGGASYNEQFF TGTGCCAGCAGCTTACCGGGCGGGGCCTCCTACAATGAGCAGTTCTTC
TRBJ1-4 - TRBV7-9 15 - CASSYVEATNEKLFF TGTGCCAGCAGTTATGTTGAGGCCACTAATGAAAAACTGTTTTTT
TRBJ1-2 TRBD1 TRBV5-1 13 - CASSVQGGDGYTF TGCGCCAGCAGCGTACAGGGGGGCGATGGCTACACCTTC
TRBJ1-6 TRBD1 TRBV7-2 14 - CASSYRDRDSPLHF TGTGCCAGCAGCTACCGGGACAGGGATTCACCCCTCCACTTT
TRBJ1-2 - TRBV19 12 - CASSWDLLGYTF TGTGCCAGTAGTTGGGACCTCTTGGGCTACACCTTC
TRBJ2-4 TRBD2 TRBV4-1 16 once CASSQFSVGGEDIQYF TGCGCCAGCAGCCAGTTTTCCGTGGGGGGGGAGGACATTCAGTACTTC
TRBJ2-2 - TRBV6-5 13 - CASSYWAGGELFF TGTGCCAGCAGTTACTGGGCGGGCGGGGAGCTGTTTTTT
TRBJ1-2 TRBD1 TRBV6-5 15 - CASSLTRTGDIGYTF TGTGCCAGCAGCCTTACCCGGACAGGGGACATTGGCTACACCTTC
TRBJ1-2 - TRBV5-1 12 once CASSFDLGGYTF TGCGCCAGCAGCTTCGACCTAGGTGGCTACACCTTC
TRBJ2-1 - TRBV11-2 11 few CASSLVDEQFF TGTGCCAGCAGCTTAGTCGATGAGCAGTTCTTC
TRBJ2-3 TRBD2 TRBV5-1 15 - CASSFIAGATDTQYF TGCGCCAGCAGCTTTATAGCGGGGGCCACAGATACGCAGTATTTT
TRBJ1-4 TRBD1 TRBV18 15 few CASSLTGGWNEKLFF TGTGCCAGCTCCCTTACAGGGGGCTGGAATGAAAAACTGTTTTTT
TRBJ2-7 - TRBV10-3 14 - CAITTGQSASRQYF TGTGCCATCACGACGGGCCAGTCCGCGTCTCGGCAGTACTTC
TRBJ2-7 TRBD1 TRBV30 14 few CAWSPDRGSLEQYF TGTGCCTGGAGTCCGGACAGGGGTTCTCTCGAGCAGTACTTC
TRBJ2-3 - TRBV10-3 14 - CAISDPASGGTQYF TGTGCCATCAGTGATCCCGCCAGTGGTGGTACGCAGTATTTT
TRBJ2-1 - TRBV19 14 - CASSHRDWDNEQFF TGTGCCAGTAGTCACCGGGACTGGGACAATGAGCAGTTCTTC
TRBJ2-5 - TRBV2 13 - CASRGSVVETQYF TGTGCCAGCAGGGGGAGCGTCGTAGAGACCCAGTACTTC
TRBJ1-3 TRBD1 TRBV19 14 - CASRRGQGGNTIYF TGTGCCAGTAGACGGGGACAGGGCGGAAACACCATATATTTT
TRBJ2-1 TRBD2 TRBV25-1 13 - CASSFGGYNEQFF TGTGCCAGTAGCTTCGGGGGGTACAATGAGCAGTTCTTC
TRBJ1-2 TRBD1 TRBV5-6 13 - CASSLGRGDGYTF TGTGCCAGCAGCTTGGGCAGGGGGGATGGCTACACCTTC
TRBJ1-2 - TRBV7-2 14 - CASSMTDTNYGYTF TGTGCCAGCAGCATGACAGACACTAACTATGGCTACACCTTC
TRBJ1-1 - TRBV25-1 14 - CASSAPGYNTEAFF TGTGCCAGCAGTGCCCCGGGGTACAACACTGAAGCTTTCTTT
TRBJ2-5 TRBD2 TRBV13 19 - CASSSGLAKDGWAQETQYF TGTGCCAGCAGCTCGGGACTAGCGAAGGATGGCTGGGCGCAAGAGACCCAGTACTTC
TRBJ2-3 - TRBV9 15 medium-sized CASSVGNGAGDTQYF TGTGCCAGCAGCGTAGGGAATGGGGCGGGAGATACGCAGTATTTT
TRBJ2-5 - TRBV5-1 12 - CASSLLGETQYF TGCGCCAGCAGCTTGCTTGGAGAGACCCAGTACTTC
TRBJ2-7 TRBD2 TRBV29-1 16 - CSGVGPSRLAGDEQYF TGCAGCGGTGTAGGCCCCTCCAGACTAGCGGGGGACGAGCAGTACTTC
TRBJ1-1 - TRBV10-1 14 - CASSPGHILTGAFF TGCGCCAGCAGCCCTGGACATATACTCACGGGGGCTTTCTTT
TRBJ1-2 - TRBV19 14 - CASSIIDRRYGYTF TGTGCCAGTAGTATAATAGATAGACGGTATGGCTACACCTTC
TRBJ1-2 - TRBV7-9 12 - CASSEVAYGYTF TGTGCCAGCAGCGAGGTGGCCTATGGCTACACCTTC
TRBJ1-4 TRBD1 TRBV5-4 16 - CASSPGQVSTNEKLFF TGTGCCAGCAGCCCAGGACAGGTCTCAACTAATGAAAAACTGTTTTTT
TRBJ1-1 - TRBV5-1 14 - CASSLDQGNTEAFF TGCGCCAGCAGCTTGGACCAGGGGAACACTGAAGCTTTCTTT
TRBJ1-2 - TRBV5-5 14 - CASSLRSGDYGYTF TGTGCCAGCAGCTTGAGGTCAGGGGACTATGGCTACACCTTC
TRBJ2-2 TRBD1 TRBV2 15 - CASRADRLNTGELFF TGTGCCAGCAGAGCGGACAGGCTGAACACCGGGGAGCTGTTTTTT
TRBJ1-2 - TRBV5-6 14 - CASSAPAGRGGYTF TGTGCCAGCAGCGCCCCCGCAGGGCGGGGCGGCTACACCTTC